This paragraph reports one T cell receptor beta chain. Its specificity is unknown. These data come from a study of cytomegalovirus exposure and HLA in healthy donors. Background on the study: From donors who were HLA-typed, an early data release held 80 million to 95 million unique TCRs.

PCR used 60 Vbeta primers and 13 Jbeta primers. Produced via immunoSEQ multiplex PCR; TCRdb's table is partial and in-frame only. The sample gives about 180,000 clones, roughly 70% of which show up once; around 3% is in the top ten. Germline lookup yields CDR1 SGDLS and CDR2 YYNGEE. The CDR3 contains 17 residues. Trimming took off 6 bases at V and 4 bases at J, with 25 bases between the two ends. Study findings and constraints: Versus the roughly 690-donor mean, an Asian-associated ancestry cluster reportedly showed fewer N-insertions in a later analysis. Per a later analysis, about 15,000 TCR beta sequences showed association with HLA alleles at 0.05 false discovery rate. Among immune exposure information, only CMV serostatus was available.

This receptor was identified in a male donor in good health and CMV-seronegative. The sequenced sample was PBMCs. The chain recombines TRBV9 with TRBJ1-1; maybe TRBD1 (6 bases). CDR3 bases: TGTGCCAGCACCGCAGACGTTGGGGGCCCTCGTGGCACTGAAGCTTTCTTT. This encodes CASTADVGGPRGTEAFF.